The T cell receptor (beta chain) under discussion was sequenced for a study of T cells in Graves' hyperthyroidism and ophthalmopathy. Findings and limits, study-wide: The model forecast ophthalmopathy, anticipating it by a median approximately 7 months before onset. Blood also held most thyroid clonotypes expanded beyond 0.001. Stable hyperthyroidism was separated from ophthalmopathy by a model based on 13 V-J features.

This clonotype occurred many times. Its matching antigen is unknown. V lost 2 bases to trimming and J lost 2 bases, with 6 bases between them. In germline, CDR1 is MNHEY, CDR2 SVGAGI. This CDR3 is 13 amino acids long. TCR beta CDR3 regions were amplified from RNA transcripts. HTBI primers drove first-round RT-PCR of the TCR CDR3. Each CDR3 protein gets one entry after TCRdb re-called the multiplex PCR reads with MiXCR. The sample lists a few hundred thousand distinct CDR3 sequences; over 15% were seen once. This sample holds PBMCs from under 11 ml fresh peripheral blood. The V and J genes are TRBV6-5 and TRBJ1-1, with D unresolved. The sample consisted of blood. The clonotype originates from a woman between 40 and 55 years old with Graves' ophthalmopathy. This CDR3 is CASSYNANTEAFF. In DNA form, the CDR3 reads TGTGCCAGCAGTTACAATGCCAACACTGAAGCTTTCTTT.